One TCR beta chain is described in this entry. No antigen is known for it. Per germline, CDR1 SGHRS and CDR2 YFSETQ. Trimming left V 0 bases short and J 0 bases short, with 13 bases between. The CDR3 extends over 17 amino acids. Clones were read by immunoSEQ multiplex PCR, and TCRdb kept only the in-frame ones, dropping some. Of over 100,000 clones listed, over 85% were seen once; the top ten hold 0.095% to 0.15%. This specimen comes from a study of graft-versus-host responses after intestinal transplantation. Study-wide results and caveats: Levels of circulating GvH clones at their peak were associated with early post-transplant HvG declines.

The TCR originated in a human donor who received an intestinal transplant. The V and J genes are TRBV5-1 and TRBJ2-1; no reliable D call. Sequencing was performed on unstimulated CD4+ T cells sorted from spleen or lymph node cells, taken before intestinal transplant. The CDR3: CASSLGLSGGSYNEQFF. DNA for the CDR3: TGCGCCAGCAGCTTGGGTTTGAGTGGCGGCTCCTACAATGAGCAGTTCTTC. The variable domain in full, completed from reference TRBV5-1 and TRBJ2-1, reads KAGVTQTPRYLIKTRGQQVTLSCSPISGHRSVSWYQQTPGQGLQFLFEYFSETQRNKGNFPGRFSGRQFSNSRSEMNVSTLELGDSALYLCASSLGLSGGSYNEQFFGPGTRLTVL.